Sequencing of this T cell receptor beta chain was carried out in a study of control samples from healthy donors and cancer patients. Germline V gives CDR1 MRHNA, CDR2 SNTAGT. This CDR3 spans 14 amino acids. V was pared by 0 bases and J by 7 bases, with 10 bases between. The protocol was immunoSEQ multiplex PCR, while the TCRdb copy is restricted to in-frame clones and leaves out a portion. In the table there are about 190,000 clones, 90% to 95% of which are singletons. The sequencing sample was made of blood. This sequence was found in a young man in good health. The rearrangement uses TRBV6-4 and TRBJ2-1; D not certain. The CDR3 protein is CASSDSHRRNEQFF. CDR3 nucleotide sequence: TGTGCCAGCAGTGACTCGCACCGTAGAAATGAGCAGTTCTTC.